What follows is one TCR beta chain and its context. In the authors' methods: Nucleated cell counts were estimated from reference gene primer amplification. Repertoires were generated with immunoSEQ multiplex PCR, while TCRdb's copy carries only in-frame clones and drops some. V, J and clone size are those of that table, while D and trimming were read from the DNA. Found here are around 86,000 clones, 85% of them singletons; the top ten hold more than 30%. The entry originates in a study of blood T cell repertoires in COVID-19. About the study: Acute-phase and convalescent COVID-19 samples originated in the United States, Italy and Spain.

Germline lookup yields CDR1 MNHEY and CDR2 SMNVEV (reference sequence). The ends were cut back, 6 bases at V and 1 base at J, with 4 bases in the middle. This CDR3 spans 11 amino acids. This sequence originates from a man older than 75 with acute or convalescent COVID-19. The chain employs TRBV27 and TRBJ2-7; no clear D gene. Sequences were obtained from peripheral blood. CDR3 residues: CASRRSYEQYF. DNA for the CDR3: TGTGCCAGCAGGAGGTCCTACGAGCAGTACTTC.